This T cell receptor beta chain originates from a study of a mutant IDH1 vaccine in newly diagnosed glioma. For the study at large: Vaccines were first given 4-6 weeks after radiotherapy alone, or with temozolomide cycles. Of treated patients, around 62% were men and 37.5% women, averaging around 42 years.

General study findings and limits: Overall, about 92% of patients had vaccine-induced immune responses.

Note on this clone: Its target is not known.

The time point is: week 23, last vaccination. Every vaccination contained 300 ug of the mutant IDH1 20-mer peptide and was paired with topical imiquimod. The V and J ends lost 1 base and 2 bases respectively, with 6 bases between them. Per germline, CDR1 SGHDT and CDR2 YYEEEE. The length of the CDR3 is 13 residues. Sequenced by immunoSEQ multiplex PCR; TCRdb stores in-frame clones only, minus some. This sample has 50,000 to 70,000 clones, with approximately 78% found just once. The chain employs TRBV5-6 and TRBJ2-5, with D hard to call. The sequences come from PBMCs, collected from a glioma patient whose treatment included an IDH1 peptide vaccine. The TCR originated in a woman between 40 and 50 years old with glioma. Some clones in this sample may be carry-over from other donors' samples. The CDR3 sequence is CASSLSLQETQYF. The CDR3 DNA sequence: TGTGCCAGCAGCTTGTCCTTGCAAGAGACCCAGTACTTC.